The 18 T cell receptor beta chains below all came from one sample that was sequenced in a study of blood T cell repertoires in COVID-19. The repertoire was sequenced with immunoSEQ multiplex PCR; TCRdb's copy has only in-frame clones and lacks some. The sample holds 70,000 to 85,000 clones, 91% seen once. Sequencing was carried out using peripheral blood. Source of these receptors: a woman between 55 and 75 years old with active COVID-19.

V gene TRBV3-1 (or the pseudogene TRBV3-2) combines with J gene TRBJ2-1; D is perhaps TRBD1 (6 bases). V lost 2 bases and J 4 bases, leaving 12 bases between the germline ends. CDR3 length equals 15 residues. Germline lookup yields CDR1 LGHDT and CDR2 YNNKEL (reference sequence). The CDR3, as DNA: TGTGCCAGCAGCCAACAGTCAGGGGCTTACAATGAGCAGTTCTTC. Translating it yields CASSQQSGAYNEQFF.

The V gene is TRBV5-5, the J gene TRBJ1-6; D unresolved. The V end lost 4 bases, the J end lost 6 bases, and 8 bases lay between the germline ends. The CDR3 spans 13 residues. Germline V gene sequence: CDR1 SGHKS, CDR2 YYEKEE (reference sequence). CDR3 nucleotide sequence: TGTGCCAGCAGCCCTCTGTTTAATTCACCCCTCCACTTT. As protein: CASSPLFNSPLHF. The entire variable domain, with the rest obtained from reference TRBV5-5 and TRBJ1-6, is as follows: DAGVTQSPTHLIKTRGQQVTLRCSPISGHKSVSWYQQVLGQGPQFIFQYYEKEERGRGNFPDRFSARQFPNYSSELNVNALLLGDSALYLCASSPLFNSPLHFGNGTRLTVT.

This chain joins TRBV19 and TRBJ2-7, with a weak D call TRBD2 (5 bases). Germline V CDR1 and CDR2: LNHDA, SQIVND (reference sequence). V lost 5 bases to trimming and J lost 6 bases, with 14 bases between them. This CDR3 is built from 13 residues. CDR3 region: CASSLGRATEQYF. The CDR3 nucleotides are TGTGCCAGTAGTCTGGGGAGAGCTACCGAGCAGTACTTC.

The chain couples TRBV3-1 (or the pseudogene TRBV3-2) to TRBJ2-7; D might be TRBD1 (6 bases). CDR3 length: 14 amino acids. Germline values: CDR1 LGHDT, CDR2 YNNKEL (reference sequence). V was trimmed by 5 bases and J by 4 bases, leaving 15 bases between them. The CDR3 nucleotides read TGTGCCAGCAGCACAGGACAGATGTTGTACGAGCAGTACTTC. Residues: CASSTGQMLYEQYF.

This chain uses TRBV6-5 with TRBJ1-6; D may be TRBD1 (6 bases). This CDR3 has 15 amino acids. Germline V gene sequence: CDR1 MNHEY, CDR2 SVGAGI. Trimming removed 0 bases at V and 7 bases at J, with 10 bases between. As DNA, the CDR3 is TGTGCCAGCAGTTACTCGAACAGGGCAAATTCACCCCTCCACTTT. This codes for CASSYSNRANSPLHF.

This chain links TRBV30 with TRBJ1-6; D uncertain. Germline V gives CDR1 GTSNPN, CDR2 SVGIG (reference sequence). Between the trimmed V and J ends, which lost 3 bases and 6 bases, there was a span of 12 bases. This CDR3 comprises 14 residues. The CDR3 sequence is CAWSRGLSNSPLHF. The CDR3 DNA reads as TGTGCCTGGAGCAGAGGCCTATCTAATTCACCCCTCCACTTT.

J is TRBJ2-3 and V is TRBV30; 7 bases fit TRBD2. Germline trimming cut 1 base from V and 5 bases from J; bases unmatched to any gene: 9. Germline CDR1 GTSNPN, CDR2 SVGIG (reference sequence). This CDR3 has 15 amino acids. CDR3 nucleotide sequence: TGTGCCTGGAGTGGAGTATGGGGGGGAGGAGATACGCAGTATTTT. Protein sequence: CAWSGVWGGGDTQYF. Drawing the rest from reference TRBV30 and TRBJ2-3, the complete variable domain is SQTIHQWPATLVQPVGSPLSLECTVEGTSNPNLYWYRQAAGRGLQLLFYSVGIGQISSEVPQNLSASRPQDRQFILSSKKLLLSDSGFYLCAWSGVWGGGDTQYFGPGTRLTVL.

J is TRBJ2-1 and V is TRBV3-1 (or the pseudogene TRBV3-2), with 12 bases aligning to TRBD2. The CDR3 totals 17 residues. The germline V gene encodes CDR1 LGHDT and CDR2 YNNKEL (reference sequence). V trimming: 5 bases; J trimming: 3 bases; junction bases outside the gene matches: 8. DNA for the CDR3: TGTGCCAGCAGCACTTCTAGCGGGGGGGGGAGCTACAATGAGCAGTTCTTC. Its protein product is CASSTSSGGGSYNEQFF.

The rearrangement links TRBV19 to TRBJ1-5; 7 bases are a match to TRBD1. The length of the CDR3 is 17 residues. V trimming: 7 bases; J trimming: 2 bases; junction bases outside the gene matches: 14. CDR1 is LNHDA, CDR2 SQIVND, per germline (reference sequence). CDR3 coding DNA: TGTGCCAGTAACCCTTTGACAGGGACTGTCGGCAATCAGCCCCAGCATTTT. It specifies CASNPLTGTVGNQPQHF.

The CDR3 protein is CASSEGGRETQYF. CDR3 bases: TGTGCCAGCAGCGAGGGGGGGCGCGAGACCCAGTACTTC. This chain links TRBV9 with TRBJ2-5, with a tentative D call TRBD2 (7 bases). Germline V gives CDR1 SGDLS, CDR2 YYNGEE. V lost 3 bases and J 5 bases, leaving 11 bases between the germline ends. The CDR3 totals 13 residues.

The chain carries TRBV18 and TRBJ1-4, with TRBD1 matching over 9 bases. Trimming took 3 bases from V and 6 from J; bases not matched to a gene: 5. This CDR3 region has 15 residues. CDR1 is KGHSH and CDR2 is LQKENI in the germline V gene. The CDR3 bases are TGTGCCAGCTCACCGCGGGACAGGGAACATGAAAAACTGTTTTTT. It specifies CASSPRDREHEKLFF.

The chain carries TRBV7-2 and TRBJ2-4, with a weak D call TRBD2 (6 bases). The germline V gene encodes CDR1 SGHTA and CDR2 FQGNSA. Trimming removed 7 bases at V and 8 bases at J, with 15 bases between. The CDR3 extends over 13 amino acids. CDR3 loop: CASNYGRRDIQYF. The CDR3 region has the DNA TGTGCCAGCAATTATGGCAGGAGGGACATTCAGTACTTC.

The chain joins TRBV30 to TRBJ2-1, with 7 bases lining up with TRBD2. CDR3 length equals 14 residues. V dropped 2 bases and J dropped 6; count of bases not matched to a gene: 7. Germline CDR1 is GTSNPN and CDR2 is SVGIG (reference sequence). In nucleotides, the CDR3 is TGTGCCTGGAGTCGGGGACTATCCCCCAATGAGCAGTTCTTC. Protein product: CAWSRGLSPNEQFF.

The rearrangement links TRBV28 to TRBJ1-5; tentatively, D is TRBD1 (5 bases). The germline gives CDR1 MDHEN, CDR2 SYDVKM. The CDR3 spans 15 residues. The germline V and J ends were trimmed by 1 base and 6 bases, with 13 bases remaining between them. The DNA of the CDR3 is TGTGCCAGCAGTTTATACCAGGGCGCCACTCAGCCCCAGCATTTT. It encodes CASSLYQGATQPQHF. Filled out from reference TRBV28 and TRBJ1-5, the complete variable domain reads DVKVTQSSRYLVKRTGEKVFLECVQDMDHENMFWYRQDPGLGLRLIYFSYDVKMKEKGDIPEGYSVSREKKERFSLILESASTNQTSMYLCASSLYQGATQPQHFGDGTRLSIL.

The CDR3, as DNA: TGTGCCAGCAGCCCCCCCTGGCACAATGAGCAGTTCTTC. Translated: CASSPPWHNEQFF. The V call is TRBV13, the J call TRBJ2-1; D uncertain. The CDR3 loop spans 13 amino acids. CDR1 and CDR2 (germline): PRHDT, FYEKMQ (reference sequence). Trimming removed 5 bases from V and 5 bases from J, with 10 bases in between.

This chain joins TRBV7-2 and TRBJ2-1; 7 bases agree with TRBD2. CDR1 is SGHTA, CDR2 FQGNSA, per germline. Trimming cost V 1 base and J 13 bases; bases outside gene matches: 10. This CDR3 contains 14 residues. The CDR3 nucleotides are TGTGCCAGCAGCTTAGTCCGGGAGGCCCCCCTACAGTTCTTC. Residues: CASSLVREAPLQFF.

The V gene is TRBV28, the J gene TRBJ2-7; D uncertain. The CDR3 sequence is 12 residues long. Germline CDR1 is MDHEN and CDR2 is SYDVKM. V lost 3 bases and J 6 bases, leaving 9 bases between the germline ends. CDR3 DNA sequence: TGTGCCAGCAGTTTCTCCCCCCGCGAGCAGTACTTC. It yields the protein CASSFSPREQYF. Filled out from reference TRBV28 and TRBJ2-7, the complete variable domain reads DVKVTQSSRYLVKRTGEKVFLECVQDMDHENMFWYRQDPGLGLRLIYFSYDVKMKEKGDIPEGYSVSREKKERFSLILESASTNQTSMYLCASSFSPREQYFGPGTRLTVT.

V gene TRBV28 combines with J gene TRBJ2-5, with a tentative D call TRBD1 (5 bases). The CDR3 extends over 14 amino acids. V was cut by 5 bases and J by 0 bases, with 10 bases left in between. Germline V gene lookup returns CDR1 MDHEN and CDR2 SYDVKM. Here the CDR3 DNA reads TGTGCCAGCAGTGGCAGGGCCCACCAAGAGACCCAGTACTTC. Its translation: CASSGRAHQETQYF.